This TCR beta chain came from a study of CD8 T cells in Susac syndrome. Germline V lookup: CDR1 MNHEY, CDR2 SVGAGI. The CDR3 extends over 11 amino acids. The germline V and J ends were trimmed by 9 bases and 3 bases, with 9 bases remaining between them. TEMRA cells were FACS-enriched, with CD8+ and CD4+ T cells isolated negatively. The RNA, 0.5 to 1 ug, was put through reverse transcription using random hexamers. The immunoSEQ assay covered 54 Vbeta and 13 Jbeta segments for CDR3. TCRdb re-analysed the immunoSEQ multiplex PCR reads in MiXCR, keeping a single row per CDR3 protein. The table includes approximately 300,000 distinct CDR3 sequences, approximately 90% detected once.

The chain recombines TRBV6-5 with TRBJ2-7; unclear D gene. Sequencing input: CD8+ T cells from PBMCs. This receptor was taken from a human donor with multiple sclerosis. The CDR3 reads CASQSGYEQYF. The CDR3 nucleotides are TGTGCCAGTCAATCGGGCTACGAGCAGTACTTC.